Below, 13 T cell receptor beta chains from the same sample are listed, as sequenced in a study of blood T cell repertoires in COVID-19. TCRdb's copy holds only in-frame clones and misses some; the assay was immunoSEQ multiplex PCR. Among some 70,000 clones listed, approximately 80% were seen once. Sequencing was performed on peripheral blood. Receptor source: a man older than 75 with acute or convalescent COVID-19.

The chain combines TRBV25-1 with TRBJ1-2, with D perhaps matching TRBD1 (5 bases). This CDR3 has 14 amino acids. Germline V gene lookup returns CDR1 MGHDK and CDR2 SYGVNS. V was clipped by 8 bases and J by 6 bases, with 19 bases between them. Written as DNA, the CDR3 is TGTGCCAGCCGCCATAGCCGGCAGGGAAATGGCTACACCTTC. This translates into CASRHSRQGNGYTF.

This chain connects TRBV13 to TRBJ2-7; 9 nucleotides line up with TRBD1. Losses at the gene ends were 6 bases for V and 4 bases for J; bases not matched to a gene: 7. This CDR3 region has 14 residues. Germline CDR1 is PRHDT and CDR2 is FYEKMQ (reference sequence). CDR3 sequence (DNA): TGTGCCAGCAGAGGGGGACAGGGCGGGTACGAGCAGTACTTC. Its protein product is CASRGGQGGYEQYF.

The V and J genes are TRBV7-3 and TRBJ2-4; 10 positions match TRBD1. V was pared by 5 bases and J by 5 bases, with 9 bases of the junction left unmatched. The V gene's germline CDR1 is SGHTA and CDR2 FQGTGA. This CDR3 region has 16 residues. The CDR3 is CASSPIEGTGENIQYF. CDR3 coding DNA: TGTGCCAGCAGCCCGATAGAAGGGACAGGGGAAAACATTCAGTACTTC.

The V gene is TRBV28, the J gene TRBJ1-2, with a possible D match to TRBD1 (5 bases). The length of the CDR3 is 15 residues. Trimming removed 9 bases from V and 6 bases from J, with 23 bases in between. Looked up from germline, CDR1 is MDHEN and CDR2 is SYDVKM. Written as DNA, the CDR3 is TGTGCCAGTTCCCTGGGAGGGGCGGAAGAGAATGGCTACACCTTC. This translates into CASSLGGAEENGYTF.

The CDR3 bases are TGTGCCAGCAGCTCAGGAACGGAAGCTTTCTTT. Amino acid sequence: CASSSGTEAFF. The chain recombines TRBV7-2 with TRBJ1-1; D call uncertain. From germline, CDR1 is SGHTA and CDR2 FQGNSA. Trimming left V 4 bases short and J 8 bases short, with 8 bases between. This CDR3 has 11 amino acids.

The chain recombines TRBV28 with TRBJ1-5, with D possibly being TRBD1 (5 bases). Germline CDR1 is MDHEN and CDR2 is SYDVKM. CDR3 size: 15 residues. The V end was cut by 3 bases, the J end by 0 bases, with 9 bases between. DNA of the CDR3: TGTGCCAGCAGTTTGGCAGGGAATAGCAATCAGCCCCAGCATTTT. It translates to CASSLAGNSNQPQHF.

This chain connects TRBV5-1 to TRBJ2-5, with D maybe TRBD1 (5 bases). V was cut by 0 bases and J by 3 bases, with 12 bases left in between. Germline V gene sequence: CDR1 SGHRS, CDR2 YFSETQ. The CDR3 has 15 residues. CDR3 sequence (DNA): TGCGCCAGCAGCTTGGTAGCAGGGCCCGAAGAGACCCAGTACTTC. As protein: CASSLVAGPEETQYF.

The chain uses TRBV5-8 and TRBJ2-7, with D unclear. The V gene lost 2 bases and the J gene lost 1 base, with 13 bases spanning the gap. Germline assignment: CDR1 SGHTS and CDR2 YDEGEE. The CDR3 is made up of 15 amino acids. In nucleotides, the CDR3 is TGTGCCAGCAGCTTCCCTGTGACTCCATCCTACGAGCAGTACTTC. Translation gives CASSFPVTPSYEQYF. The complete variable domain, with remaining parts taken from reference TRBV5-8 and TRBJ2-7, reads EAGVTQSPTHLIKTRGQQATLRCSPISGHTSVYWYQQALGLGLQFLLWYDEGEERNRGNFPPRFSGRQFPNYSSELNVNALELEDSALYLCASSFPVTPSYEQYFGPGTRLTVT.

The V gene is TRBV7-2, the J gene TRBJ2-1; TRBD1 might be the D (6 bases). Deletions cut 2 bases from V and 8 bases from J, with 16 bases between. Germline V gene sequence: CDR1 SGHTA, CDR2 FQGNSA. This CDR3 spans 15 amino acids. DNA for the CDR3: TGTGCCAGCAGCTTATCGGTCGGACAGTGGGATGAGCAGTTCTTC. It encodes CASSLSVGQWDEQFF.

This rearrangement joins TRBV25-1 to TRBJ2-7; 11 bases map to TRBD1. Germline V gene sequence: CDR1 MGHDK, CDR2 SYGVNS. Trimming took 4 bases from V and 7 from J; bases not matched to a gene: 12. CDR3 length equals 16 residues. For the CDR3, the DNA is TGTGCCAGCAGTGGCTCTCCGGGACAGGGGGTGAGGGAGCAGTACTTC. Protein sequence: CASSGSPGQGVREQYF.

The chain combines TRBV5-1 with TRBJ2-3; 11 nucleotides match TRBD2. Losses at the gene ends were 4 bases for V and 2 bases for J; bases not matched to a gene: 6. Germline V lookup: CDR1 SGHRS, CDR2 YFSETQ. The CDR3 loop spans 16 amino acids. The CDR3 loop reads CASSELAGASTDTQYF. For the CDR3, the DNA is TGCGCCAGCAGCGAACTAGCGGGGGCATCCACAGATACGCAGTATTTT.

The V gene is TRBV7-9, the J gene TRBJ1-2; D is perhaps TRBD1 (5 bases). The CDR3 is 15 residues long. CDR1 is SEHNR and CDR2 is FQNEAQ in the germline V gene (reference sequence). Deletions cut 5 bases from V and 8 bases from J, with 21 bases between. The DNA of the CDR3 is TGTGCCAGCAGCGACAAAATCCTGGGGGGTTACGGCTACACCTTC. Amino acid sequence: CASSDKILGGYGYTF.

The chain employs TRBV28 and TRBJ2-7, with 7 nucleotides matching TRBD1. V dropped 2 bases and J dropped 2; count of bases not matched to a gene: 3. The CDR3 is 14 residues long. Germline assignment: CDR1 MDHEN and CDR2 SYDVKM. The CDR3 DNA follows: TGTGCCAGCAGTTTAACAGGGGTGACCTACGAGCAGTACTTC. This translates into CASSLTGVTYEQYF. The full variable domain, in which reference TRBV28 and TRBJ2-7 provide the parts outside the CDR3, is DVKVTQSSRYLVKRTGEKVFLECVQDMDHENMFWYRQDPGLGLRLIYFSYDVKMKEKGDIPEGYSVSREKKERFSLILESASTNQTSMYLCASSLTGVTYEQYFGPGTRLTVT.